This T cell receptor (beta chain) stems from a study of blood T cell repertoires in COVID-19. Assay used: immunoSEQ multiplex PCR; TCRdb lists only in-frame clones, some missing. The data contain roughly 400,000 clones, 70% to 90% of them seen just once; the ten biggest clones take up approximately 1.5%. This CDR3 spans 14 amino acids. In germline, CDR1 is WSHSY, CDR2 SAAADI. The V gene end was trimmed by 7 bases and the J gene end by 8 bases; junction bases not matched to a gene: 8. The TCR originated in a woman aged 18-29 years who had been exposed to COVID-19. The sequencing sample was made of PBMCs or T cells enriched from blood (not recorded which). J is TRBJ2-1 and V is TRBV10-2; 10 bases align to TRBD2. CDR3 amino acids: CASTSGTSVDEQFF. CDR3 in DNA: TGCGCCAGCACCTCCGGGACTAGCGTGGATGAGCAGTTCTTC.